The 16 T cell receptor beta chains presented below share a single source sample, sequenced in a study of Ad26.COV2.S vaccination and SARS-CoV-2 variants. Only in-frame clones appear in the TCRdb table, and some are missing; sequencing was by immunoSEQ multiplex PCR. The table has about 480,000 clones, 87% seen once. The treatment denotes: roughly 20 received Ad26.COV2.S at low or high dose, single or two shots; about 5 received placebo; per-sample allocation not given. The samples were gathered on day 63 after the first injection of vaccine or placebo. The specimen was peripheral blood, collected in a trial of Ad26.COV2.S vaccine versus placebo. These receptors were obtained from a person between 18 and 60 years old who received the Ad26.COV2.S COVID-19 vaccine or a placebo.

The chain joins TRBV21-1 to TRBJ2-7; the table calls TRBD2, which could not be checked here. TRBV21-1 is reported as a pseudogene. The CDR3 contains 18 residues. Here the CDR3 DNA reads TGTGCCAGCAGCAAAGCACAACCGAGGAGAATAGGATGCTACGAGCAGTACTTC. It yields the protein CASSKAQPRRIGCYEQYF.

The chain combines TRBV18 with TRBJ2-5; weak D call: TRBD1 (5 bases). CDR1 KGHSH and CDR2 LQKENI come from the germline V gene. The CDR3 is 15 amino acids. The germline V and J ends were trimmed by 5 bases and 7 bases, with 20 bases remaining between them. In nucleotides, the CDR3 is TGTGCCAGCTCAACAAAAGCTCGGTCGCAGGGGACCCAGTACTTC. Its translation: CASSTKARSQGTQYF.

This sequence joins TRBV5-1 and TRBJ2-1; TRBD1 or TRBD2 may be the D gene (5 bases each). Trimming shortened V by 2 bases and J by 7 bases, and 13 bases separated the two germline ends. The germline V gene has CDR1 SGHRS and CDR2 YFSETQ. This CDR3 spans 14 amino acids. This CDR3 reads CASSFRDPTNEQFF. Here the CDR3 DNA reads TGCGCCAGCAGCTTCCGGGACCCAACGAATGAGCAGTTCTTC. The variable domain in full, with the rest retrieved from reference TRBV5-1 and TRBJ2-1, is KAGVTQTPRYLIKTRGQQVTLSCSPISGHRSVSWYQQTPGQGLQFLFEYFSETQRNKGNFPGRFSGRQFSNSRSEMNVSTLELGDSALYLCASSFRDPTNEQFFGPGTRLTVL.

This clone turned up a few times. The V and J genes are TRBV19 and TRBJ1-5; D unresolved. Looked up from germline, CDR1 is LNHDA and CDR2 is SQIVND (reference sequence). Trimming took 5 bases from V and 4 from J, leaving 6 bases between them. CDR3 length: 12 residues. In DNA, the CDR3 is TGTGCCAGTAGTGACACGAATCAGCCCCAGCATTTT. Amino acids: CASSDTNQPQHF.

V and J are TRBV4-2 and TRBJ2-2; no definite D call. The CDR3 extends over 13 amino acids. Germline values: CDR1 LGHNA, CDR2 YNFKEQ. Trimming left V 4 bases short and J 6 bases short, with 9 bases between. The CDR3 DNA is TGTGCCAGCAGCCCATCCGGGCCCGGGGAGCTGTTTTTT. The encoded protein is CASSPSGPGELFF.

With regard to this clone: Other DNA sequences in this sample translate to the same CDR3. V gene TRBV29-1 combines with J gene TRBJ2-1, with unresolved D. Germline lookup yields CDR1 SQVTM and CDR2 ANQGSEA. V lost 4 bases and J 1 base, leaving 8 bases between the germline ends. The CDR3 runs 13 residues. The CDR3 here is CSVVGGSYNEQFF. The CDR3 DNA sequence: TGCAGCGTTGTGGGCGGATCCTACAATGAGCAGTTCTTC.

Concerning this clone: A single base is all that separates this from a far larger clone, so a read error is likely. The chain uses TRBV30 and TRBJ1-2; weak D call: TRBD1 (6 bases). CDR3 length equals 12 residues. In germline, CDR1 is GTSNPN, CDR2 SVGIG (reference sequence). The CDR3 loop reads CPGPRGQGGYTF. The CDR3 bases are TGTCCCGGCCCCCGGGGCCAGGGGGGCTACACCTTC.

The rearrangement joins TRBV9 to TRBJ2-1; 7 bases are a match to TRBD1. Germline V gene lookup returns CDR1 SGDLS and CDR2 YYNGEE. There are 17 residues in the CDR3. V shed 3 bases and J 3 bases; nucleotides not matched to a gene: 12. CDR3 bases: TGTGCCAGCAGCGCGAGATCGGTACAGGGGAACTACAATGAGCAGTTCTTC. This translates into CASSARSVQGNYNEQFF.

V is TRBV7-2 and J is TRBJ2-2; perhaps TRBD2 as D (6 bases). The CDR3 length is 14 residues. The V gene lost 4 bases and the J gene lost 6 bases, with 12 bases spanning the gap. In germline, CDR1 is SGHTA, CDR2 FQGNSA. The CDR3 DNA follows: TGTGCCAGCAGCTCCCGGGGGAGGTCCGGGGAGCTGTTTTTT. Residues: CASSSRGRSGELFF.

The J gene is TRBJ2-7, the V gene TRBV20-1, with TRBD2 matching over 8 bases. The germline V gene encodes CDR1 DFQATT and CDR2 SNEGSKA (reference sequence). V lost 3 bases, J lost 1 base, and 8 bases stayed unmatched. The CDR3 extends over 15 amino acids. For the CDR3, the DNA is TGCAGTGCTAGTGGTGGGACTAGTGGTTCCTACGAGCAGTACTTC. Protein product: CSASGGTSGSYEQYF.

CDR3 nucleotides: TGTGCCAGCAGTTACTCGTTGACAGAGACCGAAGCTTTCTTT. Translation: CASSYSLTETEAFF. The chain uses TRBV6-5 and TRBJ1-1, with D maybe TRBD1 (5 bases). The CDR3 consists of 14 residues. V lost 0 bases to trimming and J lost 8 bases, with 13 bases between them. In germline, CDR1 is MNHEY, CDR2 SVGAGI.

This chain connects TRBV7-9 to TRBJ2-7, with 11 positions matching TRBD1. J gave up 4 bases and V 7 bases, and 9 bases lay outside the gene matches. The germline CDR1 and CDR2 sequences are SEHNR and FQNEAQ (reference sequence). The CDR3 loop spans 15 amino acids. CDR3 nucleotides: TGTGCCAGCACTAGAGGGACAGGGGGTAGGTACGAGCAGTACTTC. As protein: CASTRGTGGRYEQYF.

This rearrangement joins TRBV2 to TRBJ1-2; 12 bases are shared with TRBD1. From germline, CDR1 is SNHLY and CDR2 FYNNEI. This CDR3 contains 15 residues. The trim removed 4 bases at V and 7 bases at J, leaving 7 bases unmatched. The CDR3 DNA sequence: TGTGCCAGCAGTGGGGCGGGACAGGGGGCTGGTGGCTACACCTTC. Protein: CASSGAGQGAGGYTF.

The chain combines TRBV4-3 with TRBJ1-4; D unclear. The CDR3 runs 14 residues. Germline-derived CDR1 and CDR2 are LGHNA and YSLEER. V lost 0 bases and J lost 5, with 7 bases in between. CDR3 bases: TGCGCCAGCAGCCAAGACGGGCGGAATGAAAAACTGTTTTTT. This codes for CASSQDGRNEKLFF.

This chain connects TRBV5-1 to TRBJ2-7; D is tentatively TRBD1 or TRBD2 (5 bases each). The CDR3 loop spans 14 amino acids. Germline values: CDR1 SGHRS, CDR2 YFSETQ. The V end was cut by 4 bases, the J end by 1 base, with 12 bases between. CDR3 sequence reads: CASSGTGRSYEQYF. CDR3 bases: TGCGCCAGCAGCGGGACCGGCAGGTCCTACGAGCAGTACTTC.

The V gene is TRBV28, the J gene TRBJ1-1; 8 positions match TRBD1. V was clipped by 7 bases and J by 4 bases; unmatched bases: 8. In germline, CDR1 is MDHEN, CDR2 SYDVKM. This CDR3 has 14 amino acids. CDR3 coding DNA: TGTGCCAGCACCCGTCAGGGGGCTCGCACTGAAGCTTTCTTT. Encoded protein: CASTRQGARTEAFF.